This T cell receptor (beta chain) appears in the sequencing data of a study of T cell responses to AZD1222 COVID-19 vaccine. Study-wide results and caveats: Reports indicate that nearly half of spike-specific TCRs are directed at unmutated variant regions. The number of AZD1222 recipients seropositive at baseline was only five to seven.

Concerning this clone: As yet, its antigen is unknown.

Assay used: immunoSEQ multiplex PCR; TCRdb lists only in-frame clones, some missing. Here the sample spans approximately 140,000 clones, approximately 93% being singletons. CDR1 MNHEY and CDR2 SMNVEV come from the germline V gene (reference sequence). The V gene lost 2 bases and the J gene lost 9 bases, with 17 bases spanning the gap. The CDR3 runs to 16 residues. The receptor was derived from an adult in good health. V and J are TRBV27 and TRBJ1-6, with D unclear. The specimen was peripheral blood, collected on day 0 of AZD1222 vaccination. CDR3 bases: TGTGCCAGCAGTTTAAGACCATCGGCAGGCACTTCACCCCTCCACTTT. Translation gives CASSLRPSAGTSPLHF.